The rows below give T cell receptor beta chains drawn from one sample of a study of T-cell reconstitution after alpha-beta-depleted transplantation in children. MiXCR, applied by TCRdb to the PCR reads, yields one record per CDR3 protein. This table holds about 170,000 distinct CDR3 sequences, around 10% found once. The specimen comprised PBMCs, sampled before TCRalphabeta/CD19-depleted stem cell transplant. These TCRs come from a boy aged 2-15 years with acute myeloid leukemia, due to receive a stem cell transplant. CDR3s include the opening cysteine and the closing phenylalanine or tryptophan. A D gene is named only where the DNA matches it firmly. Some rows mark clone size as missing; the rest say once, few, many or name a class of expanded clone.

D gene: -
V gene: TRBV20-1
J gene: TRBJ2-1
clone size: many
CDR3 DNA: TGCAGTGCTAGAGCACTGCAATCTAGCGACGAGCAGTTCTTC
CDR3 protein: CSARALQSSDEQFF

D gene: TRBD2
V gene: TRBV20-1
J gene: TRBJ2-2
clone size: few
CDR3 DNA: TGCAGTGCTAGAGGGGGGGGTTCGAACACCGGGGAGCTGTTTTTT
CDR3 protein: CSARGGGSNTGELFF

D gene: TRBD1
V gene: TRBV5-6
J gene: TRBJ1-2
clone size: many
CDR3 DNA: TGTGCCAGCAGCTTGGGACAGGGGGGAAGGCTTGGCTACACCTTC
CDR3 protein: CASSLGQGGRLGYTF

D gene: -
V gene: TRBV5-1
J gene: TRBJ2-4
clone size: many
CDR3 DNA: TGCGCCAGCAGCTTGTCGGAAAACATTCAGTACTTC
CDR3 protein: CASSLSENIQYF

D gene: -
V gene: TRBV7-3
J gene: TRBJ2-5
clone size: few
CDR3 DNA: TGTGCCAGCAGCGCCGGGGGGCAGAAGGAGACCCAGTACTTC
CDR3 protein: CASSAGGQKETQYF

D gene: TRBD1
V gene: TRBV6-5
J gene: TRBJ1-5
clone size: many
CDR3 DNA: TGTGCCAGCAGTATGGACAGGGTCAATCAGCCCCAGCATTTT
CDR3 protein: CASSMDRVNQPQHF

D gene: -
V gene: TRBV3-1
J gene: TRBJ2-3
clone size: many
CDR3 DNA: TGTGCCAGCAGCCGACCCTTCACAGATACGCAGTATTTT
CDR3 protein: CASSRPFTDTQYF

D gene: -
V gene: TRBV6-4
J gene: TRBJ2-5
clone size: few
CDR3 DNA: TGTGCCAGCAGCCCGGGGCCGGGGGAGACCCAGTACTTC
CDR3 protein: CASSPGPGETQYF

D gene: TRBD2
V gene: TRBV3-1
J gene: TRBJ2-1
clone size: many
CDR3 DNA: TGTGCCAGCAGCCAAGGACTAGCTAGCAACAATGAGCAGTTCTTC
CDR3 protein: CASSQGLASNNEQFF

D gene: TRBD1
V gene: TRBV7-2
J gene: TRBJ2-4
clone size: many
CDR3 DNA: TGTGCCAGCAGCCTGAACAGGGGTGGCATTCAGTACTTC
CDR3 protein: CASSLNRGGIQYF

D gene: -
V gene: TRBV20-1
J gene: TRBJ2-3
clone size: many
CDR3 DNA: TGCAGTGCTACCCCGAAGCTGGGCACAGATACGCAGTATTTT
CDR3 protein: CSATPKLGTDTQYF

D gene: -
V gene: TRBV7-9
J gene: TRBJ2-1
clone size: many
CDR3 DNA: TGTGCCAGCCTCAGTAGAGGTGAGCAGTTCTTC
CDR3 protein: CASLSRGEQFF

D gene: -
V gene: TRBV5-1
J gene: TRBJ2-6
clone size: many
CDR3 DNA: TGCGCCAGCAGCCCCCACCCGGCCGGATCTGGGGCCAACGTCCTGACTTTC
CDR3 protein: CASSPHPAGSGANVLTF

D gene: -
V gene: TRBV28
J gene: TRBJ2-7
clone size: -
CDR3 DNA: TGTGCCAGCAGCCGAAAAGCCTGGGGACAATCCTACGAGCAGTACTTC
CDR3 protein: CASSRKAWGQSYEQYF

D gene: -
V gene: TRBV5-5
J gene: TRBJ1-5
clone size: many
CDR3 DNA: TGTGCCAGCAGCTTGACAGGGACGGGGCAGCCCCAGCATTTT
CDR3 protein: CASSLTGTGQPQHF

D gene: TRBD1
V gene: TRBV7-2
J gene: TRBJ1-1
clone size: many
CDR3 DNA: TGTGCCAGCAGCTTAGGCCCCGGGACAGGGAACACTGAAGCTTTCTTT
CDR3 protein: CASSLGPGTGNTEAFF

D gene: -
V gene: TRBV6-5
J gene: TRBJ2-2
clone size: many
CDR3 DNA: TGTGCCAGCAGTTCGCGACCGGTAAACACCGGGGAGCTGTTTTTT
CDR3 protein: CASSSRPVNTGELFF

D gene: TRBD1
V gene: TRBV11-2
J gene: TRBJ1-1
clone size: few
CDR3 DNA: TGTGCCAGCAGCTTAGACCCGGGACAGGGTTCCGCAGCTTTCTTT
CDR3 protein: CASSLDPGQGSAAFF

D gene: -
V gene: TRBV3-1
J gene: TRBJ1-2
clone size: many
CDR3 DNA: TGTGCCAGCAGCCAAGATCGAAACAGGGCCTCTATGGTTGGCTACACCTTC
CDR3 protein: CASSQDRNRASMVGYTF

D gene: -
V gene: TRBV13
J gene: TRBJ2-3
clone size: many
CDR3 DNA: TGTGCCAGCAGCTTCATCTGGCCAGATACGCAGTATTTT
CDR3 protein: CASSFIWPDTQYF

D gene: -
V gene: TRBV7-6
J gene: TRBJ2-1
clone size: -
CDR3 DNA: TGTGCCAGCAGCTCGGGGACTTCCAGCTCCTACAATGAGCAGTTCTTC
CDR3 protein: CASSSGTSSSYNEQFF

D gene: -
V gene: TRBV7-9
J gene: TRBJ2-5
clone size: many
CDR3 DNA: TGTGCCAGCAGCCTAGAGACCCAGTACTTC
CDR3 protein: CASSLETQYF

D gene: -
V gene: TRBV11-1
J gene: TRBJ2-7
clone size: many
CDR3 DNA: TGTGCCAGCAGCTTCCCGGGAGTGGCGCGCGAGCAGTACTTC
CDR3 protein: CASSFPGVAREQYF

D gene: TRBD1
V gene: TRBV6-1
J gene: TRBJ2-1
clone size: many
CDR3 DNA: TGTGCCAGCAGTGACATTCTGGGACAGGGGAATGAGCAGTTCTTC
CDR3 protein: CASSDILGQGNEQFF

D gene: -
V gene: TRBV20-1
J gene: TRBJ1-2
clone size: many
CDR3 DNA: TGCAGTGCTAGAGGCAGGCGTGAGAAGCACTTTTATGGCTACACCTTC
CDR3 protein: CSARGRREKHFYGYTF

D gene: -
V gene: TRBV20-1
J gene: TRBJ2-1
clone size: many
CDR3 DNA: TGCAGTGCTAGAGGTTTTATCTTGGGGGAGTTGTACAATGAGCAGTTCTTC
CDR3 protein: CSARGFILGELYNEQFF

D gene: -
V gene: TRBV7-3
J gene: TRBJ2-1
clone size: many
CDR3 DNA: TGTGCCAGCAGCTCCGACGTAGGGGATGGCAATGAGCAGTTCTTC
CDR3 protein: CASSSDVGDGNEQFF

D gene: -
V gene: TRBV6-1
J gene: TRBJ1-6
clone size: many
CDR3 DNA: TGTGCCAGCAGTGACAGTGTGTCACCCCTCCACTTT
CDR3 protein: CASSDSVSPLHF

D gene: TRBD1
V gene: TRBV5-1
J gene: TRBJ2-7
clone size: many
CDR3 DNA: TGCGCCAGCAGCGCCGGGACAGGGGGCGGCTACGAGCAGTACTTC
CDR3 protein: CASSAGTGGGYEQYF

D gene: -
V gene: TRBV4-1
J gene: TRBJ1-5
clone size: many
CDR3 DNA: TGCGCCAGCAGCCAAGGAACAGCTGATCAGCCCCAGCATTTT
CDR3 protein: CASSQGTADQPQHF

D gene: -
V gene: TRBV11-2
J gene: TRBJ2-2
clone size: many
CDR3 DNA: TGTGCCAGCAGCCCCCCCGGCAGGGCGAACACCGGGGAGCTGTTTTTT
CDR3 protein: CASSPPGRANTGELFF

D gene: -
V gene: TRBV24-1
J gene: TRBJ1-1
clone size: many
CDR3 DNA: TGTGCCACCAGATCCAGGGGATCCACTGAAGCTTTCTTT
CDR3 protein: CATRSRGSTEAFF

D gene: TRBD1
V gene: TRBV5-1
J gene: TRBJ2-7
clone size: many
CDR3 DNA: TGCGCCAGCAGCTTGGCCGGGACAGCGAGCTCCTACGAGCAGTACTTC
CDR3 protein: CASSLAGTASSYEQYF

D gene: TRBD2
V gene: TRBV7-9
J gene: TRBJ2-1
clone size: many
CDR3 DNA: TGTGCCAGCAGCTTGTCTAGCGGGAGCCACAATGAGCAGTTCTTC
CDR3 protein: CASSLSSGSHNEQFF

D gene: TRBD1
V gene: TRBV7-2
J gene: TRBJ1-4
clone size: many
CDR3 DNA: TGTGCCAGCAGCTTATCGGGAATGACAGGGGGAAGGAAAAAACTGTTTTTT
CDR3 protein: CASSLSGMTGGRKKLFF

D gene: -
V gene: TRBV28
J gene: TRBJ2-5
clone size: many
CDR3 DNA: TGTGCCAGCAGCGGACAACCGGAGACCCAGTACTTC
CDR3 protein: CASSGQPETQYF

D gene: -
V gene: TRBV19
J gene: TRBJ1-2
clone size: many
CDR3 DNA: TGTGCCAGTAGCAGTGGTCCAGGGAACTATGGCTACACCTTC
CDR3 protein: CASSSGPGNYGYTF

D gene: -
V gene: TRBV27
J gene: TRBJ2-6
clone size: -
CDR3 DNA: TGTGCCAGCAGTTTATTCAGCTCTGGGGCCAACGTCCTGACTTTC
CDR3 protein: CASSLFSSGANVLTF

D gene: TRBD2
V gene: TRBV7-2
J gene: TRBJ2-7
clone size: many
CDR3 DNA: TGTGCCAGCAGCTTAGGCGGGAAGGGCGGGAGGCCTTACGAGCAGTACTTC
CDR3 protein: CASSLGGKGGRPYEQYF

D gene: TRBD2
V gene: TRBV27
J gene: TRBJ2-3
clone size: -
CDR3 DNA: TGTGCCAGCAGTTTCGGTTCCTATAGCGGGGCCCACACAGATACGCAGTATTTT
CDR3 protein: CASSFGSYSGAHTDTQYF

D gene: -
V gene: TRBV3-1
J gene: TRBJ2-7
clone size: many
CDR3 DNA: TGTGCCAGCAGCCAGAGCACAGGGACTACCTACGAGCAGTACTTC
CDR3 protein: CASSQSTGTTYEQYF

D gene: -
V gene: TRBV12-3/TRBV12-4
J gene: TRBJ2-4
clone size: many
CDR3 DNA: TGTGCCAGCAGTTCAGGGATTGTACGCCCAATTCAGTACTTC
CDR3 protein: CASSSGIVRPIQYF

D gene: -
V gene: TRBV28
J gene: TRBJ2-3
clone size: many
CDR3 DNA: TGTGCCAGCGGAACGCTGGGCGGGATCGGCGATACGCAGTATTTT
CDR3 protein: CASGTLGGIGDTQYF

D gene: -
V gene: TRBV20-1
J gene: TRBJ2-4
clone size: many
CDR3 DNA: TGCAGTGCTAGAGCGAAAATAGCGGTCCAAAACATTCAGTACTTC
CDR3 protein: CSARAKIAVQNIQYF

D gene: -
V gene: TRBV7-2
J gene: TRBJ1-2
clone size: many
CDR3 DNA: TGTGCCAGCAGCTTGGACAACACCTATGGCTACACCTTC
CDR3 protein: CASSLDNTYGYTF